The entry that follows covers one T cell receptor beta chain sequence. This receptor's antigen is unknown. Base qualities are not recorded, but no much larger clone differs from it by a single base. TCRbeta CDR3 regions were amplified from genomic DNA by means of the immunoSEQ Assay, a bias-controlled multiplex PCR. Per the authors' processing: The number of nucleated cells in each sample was estimated by amplification of reference gene primers within the assay. To quantify the absolute abundance of each unique TCRbeta CDR3 rearrangement, sequence reads were collapsed and filtered. For each sample, productive Simpson clonality was calculated by taking the square root of Simpson's diversity index across productive rearrangements. The immuneACCESS repertoire file appears here via TCRdb, limited to in-frame rearrangements. These files lack a portion of the clones; in checked studies, under half of the deficit traces to unresolved V genes, and the cause of the others is not known. V and J calls and clone size follow that table, whereas D and trimming were derived from the DNA. The sample table lists 40,000 to 50,000 clones, about 86% of them with a count of one. In total, the top ten clones hold over 45% of the sample.

This sample was included in a study of blood T cell repertoires in COVID-19 (dated by TCRdb to 2020 to 2022). Notes on the research overall: The collaborator samples originated in the United States, Italy and Spain and spanned the acute and convalescent phases of COVID-19. The prospective study material was composed of cDNA or gDNA derived from T cells, B-cell-depleted T cells, or PBMCs. Subjects who had been exposed to COVID-19, were actively infected with it, or had recovered from it provided the deeply sampled blood TCRbeta repertoires that made up the dataset. The repertoires were released in a freely available public database meant as a resource for research on the immune response to SARS-CoV-2. The samples were drawn from two sources: the first 160 participants of the ongoing ImmuneRACE study, and over 950 subjects contributed by 6 global collaborators. Sample metadata almost always included a de-identified subject ID, COVID-19 status, age in years and sex. Where available, HLA class I and class II types were taken from metadata supplied by the sample provider and were not determined by assay-based typing. The full study reports these points: The quantity of clinical and demographic metadata differed by source and by participant and was supplied without curation.

Collaborating institutions collected whole blood in K2EDTA tubes following their own protocols. For TCRbeta analysis, collaborator samples were shipped as frozen whole blood, as isolated PBMCs, or as DNA extracted from either sample type. This clonotype originated in a man between 65 and 85 years old with acute or convalescent COVID-19. The sequencing sample was made of peripheral blood.

The CDR3 protein sequence reads: CAWSVLSSSGANVLTF. The nucleotide sequence reads as follows: TGTGCCTGGAGTGTACTCTCCTCTTCTGGGGCCAACGTCCTGACTTTC. The chain uses TRBV30 and TRBJ2-6; the D segment cannot be called with confidence. V lost 0 bases and J lost 1 base; the stretch between them is 10 bases long. The cysteine opens and the phenylalanine closes a CDR3 of 16 amino acids. Only the CDR3 DNA stays, 48 bases, in frame from base 1. CDR1 is given as GTSNPN and CDR2 as SVGIG, both from the germline V gene (reference sequence).